This T cell receptor (beta chain) was obtained from a study of shared clonotypes between healthy human individuals. Germline V gene sequence: CDR1 SGHAT, CDR2 FQNNGV. The CDR3 length is 15 residues. V lost 2 bases to trimming and J lost 7 bases, with 14 bases between them. Deep-level running was used for the assay. The protocol was immunoSEQ multiplex PCR, while the TCRdb copy is restricted to in-frame clones and leaves out a portion. The sample contains millions of clones, about 92% of which appear only once. The clonotype originates from a man between 18 and 29 years old in good health. Some clones in this sample may be carry-over from other donors' samples. Sequences were obtained from naive CD4+ T cells from PBMCs. Sample subset: CD45RA+ positively selected. V gene TRBV11-2 combines with J gene TRBJ1-4; D gene uncertain. The CDR3 loop is CASSLFRSWSEKLFF. DNA for the CDR3: TGTGCCAGCAGCTTATTTAGGAGTTGGAGTGAAAAACTGTTTTTT. Based on the CDR3 plus reference TRBV11-2 and TRBJ1-4, the full variable domain is EAGVAQSPRYKIIEKRQSVAFWCNPISGHATLYWYQQILGQGPKLLIQFQNNGVVDDSQLPKDRFSAERLKGVDSTLKIQPAKLEDSAVYLCASSLFRSWSEKLFFGSGTQLSVL.